These T cell receptor beta chains were read from a single sample in a study of spatial heterogeneity in lung cancer. One entry per CDR3 protein, called by TCRdb with MiXCR from the 5' RACE reads. This table holds some 4,200 distinct CDR3 sequences, roughly two fifths found once. The sequences come from lung tumor tissue, collected at surgery. Receptors were obtained from a male donor with early-stage non-small cell lung cancer. Both conserved end residues are part of each CDR3.

CDR3aa: CAISESGIASWYEQFF
len: 16
v_gene: TRBV10-3
j_gene: TRBJ2-1

CDR3aa: CASSPDRGAGGTQYF
len: 15
v_gene: TRBV7-8
j_gene: TRBJ2-3

CDR3aa: CASSPAGFGNEQFF
len: 14
v_gene: TRBV18
j_gene: TRBJ2-1

CDR3aa: CASSSGLAEETQYF
len: 14
v_gene: TRBV7-9
j_gene: TRBJ2-5

CDR3aa: CATQSPRGGHEQFF
len: 14
v_gene: TRBV11-2
j_gene: TRBJ2-1

CDR3aa: CASSLGQISYEQYF
len: 14
v_gene: TRBV9
j_gene: TRBJ2-7

CDR3aa: CASSVWGNTEAFF
len: 13
v_gene: TRBV2
j_gene: TRBJ1-1

CDR3aa: CASSSLEKLFF
len: 11
v_gene: TRBV28
j_gene: TRBJ1-4

CDR3aa: CASSTRTVVLGNEQFF
len: 16
v_gene: TRBV13
j_gene: TRBJ2-1

CDR3aa: CASSPLLAGGLDTQYF
len: 16
v_gene: TRBV18
j_gene: TRBJ2-3

CDR3aa: CASSPQGGTYNEQFF
len: 15
v_gene: TRBV12-3/TRBV12-4
j_gene: TRBJ2-1

CDR3aa: CASSETISEQFF
len: 12
v_gene: TRBV10-2
j_gene: TRBJ2-1

CDR3aa: CASSLFRGGTGELFF
len: 15
v_gene: TRBV7-9
j_gene: TRBJ2-2

CDR3aa: CATSRVAGADYEQYF
len: 15
v_gene: TRBV15
j_gene: TRBJ2-7

CDR3aa: CASSLDGQETQYF
len: 13
v_gene: TRBV7-9
j_gene: TRBJ2-5

CDR3aa: CASSVAGEDTGELFF
len: 15
v_gene: TRBV5-1
j_gene: TRBJ2-2

CDR3aa: CASSLALAGAQETQYF
len: 16
v_gene: TRBV11-2
j_gene: TRBJ2-5

CDR3aa: CASSTSGGPGLYEQYF
len: 16
v_gene: TRBV19
j_gene: TRBJ2-7

CDR3aa: CASSVDWGLQENTGELFF
len: 18
v_gene: TRBV9
j_gene: TRBJ2-2

CDR3aa: CASSLLQGAADTQYF
len: 15
v_gene: TRBV12-3/TRBV12-4
j_gene: TRBJ2-3

CDR3aa: CSAQKGGRAGELFF
len: 14
v_gene: TRBV20-1
j_gene: TRBJ2-2

CDR3aa: CASSPIPGGNQPQHF
len: 15
v_gene: TRBV12-3/TRBV12-4
j_gene: TRBJ1-5

CDR3aa: CASRDQWGNEQFF
len: 13
v_gene: TRBV11-1
j_gene: TRBJ2-1

CDR3aa: CASSESRQTGELFF
len: 14
v_gene: TRBV10-1
j_gene: TRBJ2-2

CDR3aa: CASSQELAGSDTQYF
len: 15
v_gene: TRBV4-2
j_gene: TRBJ2-3

CDR3aa: CASSLRLAGGPTDTQYF
len: 17
v_gene: TRBV5-4
j_gene: TRBJ2-3

CDR3aa: CASSRQGMNTEAFF
len: 14
v_gene: TRBV14
j_gene: TRBJ1-1

CDR3aa: CASSLVAYWTDTQYF
len: 15
v_gene: TRBV7-8
j_gene: TRBJ2-3

CDR3aa: CASSLVARVNEQFF
len: 14
v_gene: TRBV5-1
j_gene: TRBJ2-1

CDR3aa: CASSYVGEQYF
len: 11
v_gene: TRBV7-9
j_gene: TRBJ2-7

CDR3aa: CASSPRNTGELFF
len: 13
v_gene: TRBV18
j_gene: TRBJ2-2

CDR3aa: CASSQDPGGRSTDTQYF
len: 17
v_gene: TRBV3-1
j_gene: TRBJ2-3